The source of this T cell receptor (beta chain) is a study of shared clonotypes between healthy human individuals. About this clone: Its target is unknown. Other DNA sequences in this sample translate to the same CDR3.

The assay was immunoSEQ multiplex PCR, and TCRdb's table has in-frame clones only and misses some. Among 2 million to 2.5 million clones listed, approximately 90% were seen once. The CDR3 extends over 13 amino acids. Germline V CDR1 and CDR2: SGHTA, FQGNSA. Germline trimming cut 4 bases from V and 5 bases from J; bases unmatched to any gene: 4. Study-wide results and caveats: A few donors held about 5% of naive CD4 clonotypes in common. Though the depth was large, rarefaction showed that sorted-subset sequencing was incomplete.

This rearrangement joins TRBV7-2 to TRBJ1-1, with 7 bases fitting TRBD1. Sequenced material: naive CD4+ T cells from PBMCs. The subset here: CD45RA+ positively selected. This sequence was found in a young man in good health. Some clones in this sample may be carry-over from other donors' samples. The CDR3 coding sequence is TGTGCCAGCAGCTCTCAGGGGGGGACTGAAGCTTTCTTT. Amino acid sequence: CASSSQGGTEAFF.